Here is one T cell receptor (beta chain) with its context. The sample is drawn from a study of shared clonotypes between healthy human individuals. Trimming shortened V by 7 bases and J by 8 bases, and 8 bases separated the two germline ends. The germline V gene encodes CDR1 SNHLY and CDR2 FYNNEI. The length of the CDR3 is 11 residues. Sequencing was performed with immunoSEQ multiplex PCR; in TCRdb, only in-frame clones are kept and a portion is missing. The table includes approximately 1,000,000 clones, approximately 80% detected once. This TCR came from a man aged 18-30 years in good health. Some clones in this sample may be carry-over from other donors' samples. The sequenced sample consisted of memory CD4+ T cells from PBMCs. Documented subset: CD45RA-negative fraction. V and J are TRBV2 and TRBJ2-2; no clear D. In DNA form, the CDR3 reads TGTGCCAGCACCCGTCTTGGGGAGCTGTTTTTT. It yields the protein CASTRLGELFF.